The 12 T cell receptor beta chains given below trace back to one sample, sequenced in a study of cytotoxic CD8 clonotypes in ibrutinib-treated CLL. The protocol was immunoSEQ multiplex PCR, while the TCRdb copy is restricted to in-frame clones and leaves out a portion. The sample yields over 110,000 clones, 80% to 95% seen once. This specimen was PBMCs, taken after 12 months of ibrutinib treatment. These receptors all stem from a human donor with chronic lymphocytic leukemia.

This chain connects TRBV9 to TRBJ2-1; D is possibly TRBD1 (6 bases). Germline lookup yields CDR1 SGDLS and CDR2 YYNGEE. This CDR3 comprises 11 residues. Trimming removed 4 bases from V and 10 bases from J, with 9 bases in between. CDR3 DNA: TGTGCCAGCAGCTACGGGACAGAGCAGTTCTTC. Translated, it gives CASSYGTEQFF.

This clone came up once. CDR3 loop: CASNPAQGKSEQYF. The CDR3 DNA reads TGTGCCAGCAATCCTGCACAGGGGAAGTCCGAGCAGTACTTC. The chain has TRBV28 and TRBJ2-7; 7 bases match TRBD1. The CDR3 has 14 amino acids. Germline V gene lookup returns CDR1 MDHEN and CDR2 SYDVKM. Trimming cost V 7 bases and J 6 bases; bases outside gene matches: 12.

J is TRBJ2-5 and V is TRBV7-2; 8 positions agree with TRBD1. CDR1 SGHTA and CDR2 FQGNSA come from the germline V gene. This CDR3 contains 14 residues. V dropped 5 bases and J dropped 4; count of bases not matched to a gene: 6. CDR3 in amino acids: CASSIFGQGETQYF. As DNA, the CDR3 is TGTGCCAGCAGCATATTCGGACAGGGAGAGACCCAGTACTTC.

V is TRBV28 and J is TRBJ1-2, with 9 bases identical to TRBD1. The J segment lost 4 bases and the V segment lost 7 bases, leaving 16 bases of the junction unmatched. CDR3 length: 17 amino acids. CDR1 and CDR2 from the germline V gene are MDHEN and SYDVKM. The CDR3: CASTTTGTGTVRYGYTF. For the CDR3, the DNA is TGTGCCAGCACCACAACCGGGACAGGGACGGTCCGCTATGGCTACACCTTC.

Here the CDR3 reads CASSTGGSYNEQFF. The CDR3 nucleotides are TGTGCCAGCAGCACCGGGGGATCCTACAATGAGCAGTTCTTC. V is TRBV7-3 and J is TRBJ2-1, with D possibly TRBD2 on 6 matching bases. The germline gives CDR1 SGHTA, CDR2 FQGTGA. The CDR3 contains 14 residues. V was cut by 5 bases and J by 1 base, with 9 bases left in between.

This chain uses TRBV7-2 with TRBJ1-5; no clear D. In germline, CDR1 is SGHTA, CDR2 FQGNSA. This CDR3 comprises 16 residues. V was cut by 1 base and J by 2 bases, with 12 bases left in between. CDR3 in DNA: TGTGCCAGCAGCTTAGGGCAGATTATCGGCAATCAGCCCCAGCATTTT. It is translated as CASSLGQIIGNQPQHF. Supplemented by reference TRBV7-2 and TRBJ1-5, the full variable domain reads GAGVSQSPSNKVTEKGKDVELRCDPISGHTALYWYRQSLGQGLEFLIYFQGNSAPDKSGLPSDRFSAERTGGSVSTLTIQRTQQEDSAVYLCASSLGQIIGNQPQHFGDGTRLSIL.

Of note for this clone: This same CDR3 is encoded by further DNA sequences in the sample. The chain is built from TRBV6-5 and TRBJ2-7; 7 positions match TRBD1. Germline V gene lookup returns CDR1 MNHEY and CDR2 SVGAGI. With 2 bases clipped from V and 1 base from J, the junction kept 2 bases outside the gene matches. The CDR3 totals 14 residues. This CDR3 reads CASSYRDSSYEQYF. The CDR3 DNA reads as TGTGCCAGCAGTTACCGGGACAGTTCCTACGAGCAGTACTTC.

The genes are TRBV7-9 and TRBJ2-3; possibly TRBD2 for D (5 bases). V lost 5 bases to trimming and J lost 2 bases, with 17 bases between them. CDR1 is SEHNR and CDR2 is FQNEAQ in the germline V gene (reference sequence). The CDR3 spans 16 residues. CDR3 coding DNA: TGTGCCAGCAGCACCGACGGGGATCCGAACACAGATACGCAGTATTTT. Encoded protein: CASSTDGDPNTDTQYF.

V and J are TRBV7-9 and TRBJ1-1, with D unresolved. Trimming took 1 base from V and 0 from J, leaving 9 bases between them. Per the germline V gene, CDR1 is SEHNR and CDR2 is FQNEAQ (reference sequence). This CDR3 spans 15 amino acids. The CDR3 region is CASSLDLGLNTEAFF. CDR3 coding DNA: TGTGCCAGCAGCTTAGATCTGGGGTTGAACACTGAAGCTTTCTTT.

This clone was seen just once. The V call is TRBV18, the J call TRBJ2-7; D is perhaps TRBD1 or TRBD2 (5 bases each). The V and J ends lost 3 bases and 1 base respectively, with 10 bases between them. The CDR3 loop spans 14 amino acids. Germline V lookup: CDR1 KGHSH, CDR2 LQKENI. CDR3 in DNA: TGTGCCAGCTCACCCAGGGACGGGTCCTACGAGCAGTACTTC. Protein: CASSPRDGSYEQYF.

This clone occurred a few times. In DNA, the CDR3 is TGTGCCAGCAGCTTATGGGACGGAGCAACTAATGAAAAACTGTTTTTT. Encoded protein: CASSLWDGATNEKLFF. V and J are TRBV5-8 and TRBJ1-4, with D tentatively TRBD1 (5 bases). The ends were cut back, 2 bases at V and 0 bases at J, with 11 bases in the middle. Germline V gene lookup returns CDR1 SGHTS and CDR2 YDEGEE. This CDR3 has 16 amino acids. Full variable domain (outside the CDR3, taken from reference TRBV5-8 and TRBJ1-4): EAGVTQSPTHLIKTRGQQATLRCSPISGHTSVYWYQQALGLGLQFLLWYDEGEERNRGNFPPRFSGRQFPNYSSELNVNALELEDSALYLCASSLWDGATNEKLFFGSGTQLSVL.

The rearrangement links TRBV19 to TRBJ1-2; D gene uncertain. Trimming pared 3 bases from V and 3 bases from J, leaving 11 bases between. The CDR3 is made up of 14 amino acids. CDR1 is LNHDA, CDR2 SQIVND, per germline (reference sequence). The DNA of the CDR3 is TGTGCCAGTAGTATCGACCCCCGGGACTATGGCTACACCTTC. It specifies CASSIDPRDYGYTF.